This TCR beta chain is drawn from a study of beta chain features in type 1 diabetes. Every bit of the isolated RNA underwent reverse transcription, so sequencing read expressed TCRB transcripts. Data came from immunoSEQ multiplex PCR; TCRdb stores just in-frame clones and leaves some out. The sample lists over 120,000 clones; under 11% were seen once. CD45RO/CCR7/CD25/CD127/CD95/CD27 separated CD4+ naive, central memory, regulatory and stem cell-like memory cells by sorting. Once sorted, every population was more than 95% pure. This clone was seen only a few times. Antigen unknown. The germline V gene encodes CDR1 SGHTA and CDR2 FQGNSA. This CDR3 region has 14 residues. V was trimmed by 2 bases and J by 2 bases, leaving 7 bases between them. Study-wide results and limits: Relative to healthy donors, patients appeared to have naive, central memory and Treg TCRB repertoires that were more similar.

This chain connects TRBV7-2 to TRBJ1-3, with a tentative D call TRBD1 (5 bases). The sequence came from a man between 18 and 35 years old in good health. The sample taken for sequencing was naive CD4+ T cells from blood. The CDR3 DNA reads TGTGCCAGCAGCTTATCAGGGACTGGAAACACCATATATTTT. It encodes CASSLSGTGNTIYF.